Sequencing of this TCR beta chain was carried out in a study of Graves' ophthalmopathy and Graves' hyperthyroidism. Study-wide results and limits: Blood also carried most expanded thyroid clonotypes exceeding 0.001 frequency. Separation of ophthalmopathy from stable hyperthyroidism was achieved by a 13-signature model, at approximately 88% sensitivity and roughly 81% specificity.

This clonotype has ten or more counts. The target antigen is unknown. CDR3 size: 16 residues. Germline assignment: CDR1 LGHNA and CDR2 YSLEER. Between the trimmed V and J ends, which lost 0 bases and 0 bases, there was a span of 9 bases. RNA served as the template for amplifying TCR beta CDR3 regions. Second-round multiplex PCR came after first-round RT-PCR with HTBI primers. Via MiXCR, TCRdb re-called the multiplex PCR reads, giving one row per CDR3 protein. The sample lists over a million distinct CDR3 sequences, less than 45% occurring once. The study excluded patients with other autoimmune diseases, uncontrolled infections, pregnancy or lactation.

The rearrangement links TRBV4-3 to TRBJ1-5; D uncertain. The TCR originated in an adult man with Graves' hyperthyroidism. Sequenced input: peripheral blood or thyroid tissue (not recorded which). Here the CDR3 DNA reads TGCGCCAGCAGCCAAGACGGACCAAATAGCAATCAGCCCCAGCATTTT. The encoded protein is CASSQDGPNSNQPQHF.